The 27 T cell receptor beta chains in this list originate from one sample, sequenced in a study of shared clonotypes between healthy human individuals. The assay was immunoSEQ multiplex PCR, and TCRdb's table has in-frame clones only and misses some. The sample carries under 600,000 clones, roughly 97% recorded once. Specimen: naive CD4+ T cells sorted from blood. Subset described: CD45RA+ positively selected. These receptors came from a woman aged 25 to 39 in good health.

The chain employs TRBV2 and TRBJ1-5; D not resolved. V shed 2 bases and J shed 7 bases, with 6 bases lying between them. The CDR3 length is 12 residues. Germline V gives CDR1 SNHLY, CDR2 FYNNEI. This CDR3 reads CASSESWQPQHF. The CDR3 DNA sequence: TGTGCCAGCAGTGAATCATGGCAGCCCCAGCATTTT.

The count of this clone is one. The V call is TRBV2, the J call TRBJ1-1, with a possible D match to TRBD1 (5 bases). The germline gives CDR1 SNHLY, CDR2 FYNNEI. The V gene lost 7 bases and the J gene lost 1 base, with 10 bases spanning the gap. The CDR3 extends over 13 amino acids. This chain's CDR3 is CASIVGQNTEAFF. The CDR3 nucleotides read TGTGCCAGCATTGTGGGGCAGAACACTGAAGCTTTCTTT.

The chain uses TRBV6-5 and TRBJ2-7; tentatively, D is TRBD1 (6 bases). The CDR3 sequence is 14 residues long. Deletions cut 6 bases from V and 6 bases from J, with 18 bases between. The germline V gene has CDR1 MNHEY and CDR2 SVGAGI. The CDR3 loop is CASRPTGYPSEQYF. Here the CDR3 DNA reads TGTGCCAGCAGACCCACAGGGTATCCCAGCGAGCAGTACTTC.

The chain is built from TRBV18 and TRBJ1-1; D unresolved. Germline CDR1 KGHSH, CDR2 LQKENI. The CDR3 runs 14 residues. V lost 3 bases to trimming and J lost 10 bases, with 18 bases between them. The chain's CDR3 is CASSPTWDPSTAFF. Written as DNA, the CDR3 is TGTGCCAGCTCACCGACGTGGGATCCGTCCACAGCTTTCTTT.

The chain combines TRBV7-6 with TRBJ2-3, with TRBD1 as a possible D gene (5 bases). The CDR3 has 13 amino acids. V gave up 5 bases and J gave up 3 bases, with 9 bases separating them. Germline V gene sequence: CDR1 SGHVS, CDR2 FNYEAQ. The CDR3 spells CASSQGATDTQYF. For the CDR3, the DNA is TGTGCCAGCAGCCAAGGGGCTACAGATACGCAGTATTTT.

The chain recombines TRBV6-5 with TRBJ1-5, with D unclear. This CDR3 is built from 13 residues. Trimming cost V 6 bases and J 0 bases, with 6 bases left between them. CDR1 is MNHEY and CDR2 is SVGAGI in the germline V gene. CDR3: CASRLSSNQPQHF. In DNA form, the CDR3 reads TGTGCCAGCAGGCTGAGTAGCAATCAGCCCCAGCATTTT.

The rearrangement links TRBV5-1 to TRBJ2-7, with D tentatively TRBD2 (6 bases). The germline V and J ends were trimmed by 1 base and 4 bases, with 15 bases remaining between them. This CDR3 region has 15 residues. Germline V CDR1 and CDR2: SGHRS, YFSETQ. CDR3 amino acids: CASSLIGGGPYEQYF. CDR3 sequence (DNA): TGCGCCAGCAGCTTGATCGGGGGAGGCCCGTACGAGCAGTACTTC.

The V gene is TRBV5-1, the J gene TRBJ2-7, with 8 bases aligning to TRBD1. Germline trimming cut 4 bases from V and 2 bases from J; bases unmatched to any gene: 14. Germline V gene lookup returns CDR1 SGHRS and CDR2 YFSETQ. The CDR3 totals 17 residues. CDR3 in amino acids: CASSKYSGTGYPYEQYF. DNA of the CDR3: TGCGCCAGCAGCAAATATTCCGGGACAGGTTACCCCTACGAGCAGTACTTC. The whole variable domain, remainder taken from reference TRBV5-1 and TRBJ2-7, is KAGVTQTPRYLIKTRGQQVTLSCSPISGHRSVSWYQQTPGQGLQFLFEYFSETQRNKGNFPGRFSGRQFSNSRSEMNVSTLELGDSALYLCASSKYSGTGYPYEQYFGPGTRLTVT.

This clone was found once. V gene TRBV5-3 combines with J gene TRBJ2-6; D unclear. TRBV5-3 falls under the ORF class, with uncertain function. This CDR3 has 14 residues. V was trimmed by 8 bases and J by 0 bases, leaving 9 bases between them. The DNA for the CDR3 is TGTGCCAGCAAGACATACTCTGGGGCCAACGTCCTGACTTTC. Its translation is CASKTYSGANVLTF.

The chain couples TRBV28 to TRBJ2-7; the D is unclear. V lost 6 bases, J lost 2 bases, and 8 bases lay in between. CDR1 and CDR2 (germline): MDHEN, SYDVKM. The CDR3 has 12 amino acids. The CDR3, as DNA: TGTGCCAGCAGCCCACACCCCTACGAGCAGTACTTC. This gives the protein CASSPHPYEQYF.

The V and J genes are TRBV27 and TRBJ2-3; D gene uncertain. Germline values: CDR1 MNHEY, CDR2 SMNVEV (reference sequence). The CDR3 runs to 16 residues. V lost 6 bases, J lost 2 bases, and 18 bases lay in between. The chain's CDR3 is CASSFWGSESTDTQYF. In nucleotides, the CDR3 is TGTGCCAGCAGCTTTTGGGGTAGTGAGTCCACAGATACGCAGTATTTT.

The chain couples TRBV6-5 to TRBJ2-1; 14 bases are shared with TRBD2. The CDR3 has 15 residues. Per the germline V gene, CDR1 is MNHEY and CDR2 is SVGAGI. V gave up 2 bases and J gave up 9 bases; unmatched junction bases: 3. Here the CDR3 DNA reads TGTGCCAGCAGTTACCGCGGACTAGCGGGAGGTGAGCAGTTCTTC. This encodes CASSYRGLAGGEQFF.

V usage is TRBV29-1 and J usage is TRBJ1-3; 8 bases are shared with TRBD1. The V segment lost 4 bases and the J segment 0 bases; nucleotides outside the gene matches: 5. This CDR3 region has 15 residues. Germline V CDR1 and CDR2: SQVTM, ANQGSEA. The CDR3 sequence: CSVVSGGYSGNTIYF. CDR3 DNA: TGCAGCGTTGTATCAGGGGGCTACTCTGGAAACACCATATATTTT.

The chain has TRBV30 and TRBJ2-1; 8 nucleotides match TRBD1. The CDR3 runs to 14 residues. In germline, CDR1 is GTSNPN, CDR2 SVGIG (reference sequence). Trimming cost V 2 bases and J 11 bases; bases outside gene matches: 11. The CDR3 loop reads CAWSPGGEVVKQFF. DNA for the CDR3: TGTGCCTGGAGTCCAGGGGGCGAAGTGGTAAAGCAGTTCTTC.

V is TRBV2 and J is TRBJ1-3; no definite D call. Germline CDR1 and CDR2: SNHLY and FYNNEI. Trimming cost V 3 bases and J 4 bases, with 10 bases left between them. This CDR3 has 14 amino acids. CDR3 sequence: CASSDRRSGNTIYF. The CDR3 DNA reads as TGTGCCAGCAGTGACAGGCGATCGGGAAACACCATATATTTT.

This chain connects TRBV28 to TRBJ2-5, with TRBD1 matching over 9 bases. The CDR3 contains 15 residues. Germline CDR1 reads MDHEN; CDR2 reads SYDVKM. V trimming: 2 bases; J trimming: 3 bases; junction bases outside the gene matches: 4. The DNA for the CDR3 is TGTGCCAGCAGTTTAAGCGGGACAGGGAAAGAGACCCAGTACTTC. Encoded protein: CASSLSGTGKETQYF.

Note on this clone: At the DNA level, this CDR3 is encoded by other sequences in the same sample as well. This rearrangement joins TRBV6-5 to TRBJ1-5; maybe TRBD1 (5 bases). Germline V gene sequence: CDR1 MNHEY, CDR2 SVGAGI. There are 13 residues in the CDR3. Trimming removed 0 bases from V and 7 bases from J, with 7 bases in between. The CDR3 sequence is CASSYSGDQPQHF. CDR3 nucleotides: TGTGCCAGCAGTTACTCGGGGGACCAGCCCCAGCATTTT.

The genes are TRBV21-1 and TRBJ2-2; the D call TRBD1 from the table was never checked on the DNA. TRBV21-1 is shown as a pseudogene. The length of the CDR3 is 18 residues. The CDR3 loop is CASNTPGRAGARTGELFF. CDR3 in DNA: TGTGCCAGCAACACCCCTGGCCGGGCAGGGGCGCGGACCGGGGAGCTGTTTTTT.

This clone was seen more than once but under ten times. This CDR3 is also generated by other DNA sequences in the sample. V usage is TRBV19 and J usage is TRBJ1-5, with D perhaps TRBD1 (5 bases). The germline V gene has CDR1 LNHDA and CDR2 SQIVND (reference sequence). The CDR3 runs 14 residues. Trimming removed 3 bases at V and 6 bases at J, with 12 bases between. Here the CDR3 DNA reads TGTGCCAGTAGTATCCTGCAGGGAGGTCAGCCCCAGCATTTT. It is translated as CASSILQGGQPQHF.

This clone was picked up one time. The CDR3 nucleotides read TGTGCCAGCAGTGTAAAAACAGGGTCCAATGAGCAGTTCTTC. This sequence encodes CASSVKTGSNEQFF. The chain carries TRBV6-1 and TRBJ2-1; D is possibly TRBD1 (6 bases). V lost 4 bases and J 6 bases, leaving 13 bases between the germline ends. This CDR3 contains 14 residues. Germline V gene sequence: CDR1 MNHNS, CDR2 SASEGT.

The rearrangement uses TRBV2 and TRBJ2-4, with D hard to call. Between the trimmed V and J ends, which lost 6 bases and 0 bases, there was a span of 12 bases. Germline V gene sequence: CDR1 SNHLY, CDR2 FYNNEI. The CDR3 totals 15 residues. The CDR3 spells CASSDKATAKNIQYF. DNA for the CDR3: TGTGCCAGCAGCGACAAGGCTACAGCCAAAAACATTCAGTACTTC.

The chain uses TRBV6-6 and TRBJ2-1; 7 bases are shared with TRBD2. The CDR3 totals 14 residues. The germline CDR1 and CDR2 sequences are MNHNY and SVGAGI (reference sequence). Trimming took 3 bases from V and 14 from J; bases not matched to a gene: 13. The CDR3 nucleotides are TGTGCCAGCAGTTATCGGCCCAGCGGGAATTCTGAGTTCTTC. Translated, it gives CASSYRPSGNSEFF.

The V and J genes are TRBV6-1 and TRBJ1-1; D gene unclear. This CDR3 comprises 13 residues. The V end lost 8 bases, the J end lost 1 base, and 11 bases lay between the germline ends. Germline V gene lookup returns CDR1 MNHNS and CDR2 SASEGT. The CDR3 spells CASPPTPNTEAFF. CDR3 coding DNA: TGTGCCAGCCCCCCGACGCCGAACACTGAAGCTTTCTTT.

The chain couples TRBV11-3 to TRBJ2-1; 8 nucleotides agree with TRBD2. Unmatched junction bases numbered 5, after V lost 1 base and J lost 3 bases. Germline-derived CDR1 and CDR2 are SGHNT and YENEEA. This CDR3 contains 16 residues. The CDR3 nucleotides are TGTGCCAGCAGCTTAGCCCCCGGGACTAGCTACAATGAGCAGTTCTTC. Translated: CASSLAPGTSYNEQFF.

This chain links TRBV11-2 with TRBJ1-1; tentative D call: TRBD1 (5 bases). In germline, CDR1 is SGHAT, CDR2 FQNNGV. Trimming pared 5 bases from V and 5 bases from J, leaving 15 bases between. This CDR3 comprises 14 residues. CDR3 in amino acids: CASSRQGSWTEAFF. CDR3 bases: TGTGCCAGCAGCCGGCAGGGATCTTGGACTGAAGCTTTCTTT.

CDR3 protein: CASSDGTTSYTEAFF. The CDR3 bases are TGCGCCAGCAGTGACGGGACAACATCTTACACTGAAGCTTTCTTT. The rearrangement uses TRBV10-1 and TRBJ1-1, with D possibly TRBD1 on 6 matching bases. V was pared by 3 bases and J by 3 bases, with 14 bases between. CDR3 length: 15 amino acids. CDR1 and CDR2 (germline): WNHNN, SYGVQD (reference sequence).

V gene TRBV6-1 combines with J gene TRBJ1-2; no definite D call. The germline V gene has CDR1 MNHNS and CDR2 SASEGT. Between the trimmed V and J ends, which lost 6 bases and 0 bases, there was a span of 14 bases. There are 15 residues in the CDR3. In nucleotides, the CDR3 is TGTGCCAGCAGATCCGGCCCCGGGTCTAACTATGGCTACACCTTC. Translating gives CASRSGPGSNYGYTF.